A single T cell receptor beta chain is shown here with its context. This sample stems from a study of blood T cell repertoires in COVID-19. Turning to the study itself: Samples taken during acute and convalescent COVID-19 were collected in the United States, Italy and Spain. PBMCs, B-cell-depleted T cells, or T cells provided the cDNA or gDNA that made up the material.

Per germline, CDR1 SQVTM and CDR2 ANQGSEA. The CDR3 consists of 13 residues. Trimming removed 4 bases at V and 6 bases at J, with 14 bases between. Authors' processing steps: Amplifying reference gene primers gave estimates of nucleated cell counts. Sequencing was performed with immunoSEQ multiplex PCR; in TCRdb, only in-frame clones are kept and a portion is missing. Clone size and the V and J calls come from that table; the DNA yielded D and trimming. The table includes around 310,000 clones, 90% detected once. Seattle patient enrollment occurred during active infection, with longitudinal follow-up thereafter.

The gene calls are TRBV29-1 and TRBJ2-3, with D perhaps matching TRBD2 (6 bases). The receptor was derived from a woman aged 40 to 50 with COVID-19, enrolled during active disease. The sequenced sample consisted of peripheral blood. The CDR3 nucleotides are TGCAGCGTTGTGTACGGGAGTTCCGATACGCAGTATTTT. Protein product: CSVVYGSSDTQYF.